A single sample gave rise to the 17 T cell receptor beta chains below, sequenced in a study of blood T cell repertoires in COVID-19. Profiling relied on immunoSEQ multiplex PCR, and the TCRdb table lists in-frame clones only, not all of them. The sample includes a few hundred thousand clones, roughly 90% of them seen just once. Sequenced: peripheral blood. The receptors were sampled from a man aged 30 to 39 with active or convalescent COVID-19.

The J gene is TRBJ2-7, the V gene TRBV4-3, with TRBD1 matching 8 bases. The V segment lost 0 bases and the J segment 2 bases; nucleotides outside the gene matches: 3. The CDR3 loop spans 15 amino acids. CDR1 is LGHNA and CDR2 is YSLEER in the germline V gene. CDR3 loop: CASSQDQGAAYEQYF. The CDR3 nucleotides read TGCGCCAGCAGCCAAGATCAGGGGGCCGCCTACGAGCAGTACTTC.

The rearrangement uses TRBV3-1 (or the pseudogene TRBV3-2) and TRBJ2-5; TRBD2 matches 9 bases. CDR1 is LGHDT and CDR2 is YNNKEL in the germline V gene (reference sequence). J was trimmed by 1 base and V by 4 bases; bases with no gene match: 7. CDR3 length: 16 amino acids. CDR3 loop: CASSRRGGALQETQYF. The CDR3 DNA reads as TGTGCCAGCAGCCGCCGCGGGGGGGCCCTCCAAGAGACCCAGTACTTC.

In nucleotides, the CDR3 is TGTGCCAGCAGTGAGGAGGGGGCTTTAAGTGAAGCTTTCTTT. This sequence encodes CASSEEGALSEAFF. V usage is TRBV2 and J usage is TRBJ1-1; TRBD1 matches 7 bases. The V gene's germline CDR1 is SNHLY and CDR2 FYNNEI. V trimming: 3 bases; J trimming: 7 bases; junction bases outside the gene matches: 8. This CDR3 comprises 14 residues.

This chain uses TRBV7-3 with TRBJ2-2; unclear D gene. This CDR3 has 13 residues. Germline loops: CDR1 SGHTA, CDR2 FQGTGA. Trimming removed 6 bases from V and 3 bases from J, with 8 bases in between. This CDR3 reads CASSTQDTGELFF. Here the CDR3 DNA reads TGTGCCAGCAGTACCCAGGACACCGGGGAGCTGTTTTTT.

The chain employs TRBV6-1 and TRBJ1-2, with a tentative D call TRBD1 (6 bases). Germline V gives CDR1 MNHNS, CDR2 SASEGT. Trimming removed 0 bases at V and 0 bases at J, with 11 bases between. The CDR3 has 16 residues. The CDR3 bases are TGTGCCAGCAGTGAAGCGTGGGGGCCGGCTAACTATGGCTACACCTTC. Protein product: CASSEAWGPANYGYTF.

The genes are TRBV19 and TRBJ2-2; 10 positions agree with TRBD1. The V and J ends lost 4 bases and 6 bases, in that order; junction bases with no gene match: 8. The germline gives CDR1 LNHDA, CDR2 SQIVND (reference sequence). This CDR3 contains 16 residues. CDR3 nucleotides: TGTGCCAGTAGTAGGGACAGGGGAAATCAGGCCGGGGAGCTGTTTTTT. It is translated as CASSRDRGNQAGELFF.

The CDR3 sequence is CASSLGGLRTEAFF. The CDR3 nucleotides are TGTGCCAGCAGCTTAGGAGGGTTGCGCACTGAAGCTTTCTTT. The V call is TRBV7-2, the J call TRBJ1-1; no clear D gene. The V gene lost 1 base and the J gene lost 4 bases, with 10 bases spanning the gap. This CDR3 region has 14 residues. The germline V gene encodes CDR1 SGHTA and CDR2 FQGNSA.

This clone was detected once. The V gene is TRBV5-6, the J gene TRBJ1-1; D is possibly TRBD1 (5 bases). The CDR3 runs 15 residues. Germline CDR1 SGHDT, CDR2 YYEEEE. The V end lost 4 bases, the J end lost 3 bases, and 16 bases lay between the germline ends. This CDR3 reads CASSPVGTGDTEAFF. In DNA form, the CDR3 reads TGTGCCAGCAGCCCGGTGGGTACGGGGGACACTGAAGCTTTCTTT.

This clone was seen a handful of times. The genes are TRBV27 and TRBJ2-5; 10 bases match TRBD1. The CDR3 contains 15 residues. Germline V gene lookup returns CDR1 MNHEY and CDR2 SMNVEV (reference sequence). V dropped 6 bases and J dropped 4; count of bases not matched to a gene: 8. CDR3: CASRRTGGIRETQYF. DNA of the CDR3: TGTGCCAGCAGAAGGACAGGGGGGATTCGAGAGACCCAGTACTTC.

The chain is built from TRBV3-1 (or the pseudogene TRBV3-2) and TRBJ1-4; TRBD1 matches 12 bases. CDR3 length equals 17 residues. The V and J ends lost 4 bases and 2 bases, in that order; junction bases with no gene match: 5. Germline values: CDR1 LGHDT, CDR2 YNNKEL (reference sequence). The CDR3 DNA is TGTGCCAGCAGCCCCCGGGACAGGGGGCCTACTAATGAAAAACTGTTTTTT. It codes for CASSPRDRGPTNEKLFF.

The gene calls are TRBV20-1 and TRBJ2-1; D is undetermined. The germline CDR1 and CDR2 sequences are DFQATT and SNEGSKA (reference sequence). With 3 bases removed from V and 1 base from J, the gap between germline ends came to 10 bases. CDR3 length equals 14 residues. For the CDR3, the DNA is TGCAGTGCTAGTCTCCGCGGATCCTACAATGAGCAGTTCTTC. Amino acid sequence: CSASLRGSYNEQFF.

The rearrangement uses TRBV5-1 and TRBJ2-1; perhaps TRBD2 as D (6 bases). CDR3 size: 15 residues. CDR1 and CDR2 (germline): SGHRS, YFSETQ. V was pared by 5 bases and J by 2 bases, with 14 bases between. CDR3 DNA sequence: TGCGCCAGCAGTTTAATCGGGGGAACCTACAATGAGCAGTTCTTC. Translating gives CASSLIGGTYNEQFF.

The rearrangement links TRBV18 to TRBJ1-1; D is perhaps TRBD1 (5 bases). The CDR3 has 13 residues. CDR1 KGHSH and CDR2 LQKENI come from the germline V gene. V lost 3 bases and J lost 4, with 9 bases in between. CDR3 bases: TGTGCCAGCTCACCCCCGGGGGGCACTGAAGCTTTCTTT. The encoded protein is CASSPPGGTEAFF.

V is TRBV30 and J is TRBJ2-3; 7 nucleotides agree with TRBD1. Germline V gene data show CDR1 as GTSNPN and CDR2 as SVGIG (reference sequence). The CDR3 runs 13 residues. The V gene end was trimmed by 3 bases and the J gene end by 3 bases; junction bases not matched to a gene: 3. CDR3 sequence: CAWREQGTDTQYF. The DNA of the CDR3 is TGTGCCTGGAGAGAACAGGGGACAGATACGCAGTATTTT.

The V gene is TRBV10-2, the J gene TRBJ1-5, with TRBD1 matching over 7 bases. Germline assignment: CDR1 WSHSY and CDR2 SAAADI. The CDR3 spans 13 residues. The CDR3: CASTGASNQPQHF. CDR3 coding DNA: TGCGCAAGTACAGGGGCTAGCAATCAGCCCCAGCATTTT.

The chain joins TRBV11-2 to TRBJ2-5; tentatively, D is TRBD2 (6 bases). Per the germline V gene, CDR1 is SGHAT and CDR2 is FQNNGV. The V end lost 3 bases, the J end lost 9 bases, and 26 bases lay between the germline ends. This CDR3 region has 17 residues. The CDR3 spells CASSFSGSDGGYEAQYF. CDR3 in DNA: TGTGCCAGCAGCTTTAGTGGATCTGACGGGGGATACGAGGCCCAGTACTTC.

The rearrangement uses TRBV6-5 and TRBJ2-5, with 7 bases matching TRBD2. The germline V gene has CDR1 MNHEY and CDR2 SVGAGI. V lost 8 bases and J lost 4; bases outside the gene matches: 13. The CDR3 runs 15 residues. CDR3 sequence: CASSVQAGFLETQYF. CDR3 in DNA: TGTGCCAGCTCGGTTCAAGCGGGGTTCTTAGAGACCCAGTACTTC.